Listed below are T cell receptor beta chains from one sample, sequenced in a study of blood T cell repertoires in COVID-19. Sequencing was performed with immunoSEQ multiplex PCR; in TCRdb, only in-frame clones are kept and a portion is missing. The table has around 67,000 clones, roughly 77% seen once; the top ten hold 9% to 9.5%. The sequencing input was peripheral blood. The source of these receptors is a human donor in a cohort sampled during active COVID-19. CDR3s include the opening cysteine and the closing phenylalanine or tryptophan. A D gene is named only where the DNA matches it firmly. For some rows the clone size is stated as once, few or many, or as a class when expanded; others skip it.

v_call: TRBV18; d_call: -; j_call: TRBJ2-3; clone_size: -; cdr3_nt: TGTGCCAGCTCATTAACAGATACGCAGTATTTT; cdr3_aa: CASSLTDTQYF
v_call: TRBV28; d_call: -; j_call: TRBJ2-1; clone_size: -; cdr3_nt: TGTGCCAGCAGTGCTCGACTAGTGTTGAAGGACAATGAGCAGTTCTTC; cdr3_aa: CASSARLVLKDNEQFF
v_call: TRBV21-1; d_call: -; j_call: TRBJ2-7; clone_size: -; cdr3_nt: TGTGCCAGCAGCAAATTATCTAGCAACGAGCAGTACTTC; cdr3_aa: CASSKLSSNEQYF
v_call: TRBV7-9; d_call: -; j_call: TRBJ2-3; clone_size: -; cdr3_nt: TGTGCCAGCAGTGTAACGGGACTCACAGATACGCAGTATTTT; cdr3_aa: CASSVTGLTDTQYF
v_call: TRBV7-2; d_call: TRBD1; j_call: TRBJ1-2; clone_size: once; cdr3_nt: TGTGCCAGCGCCCGGGGGGGACAGAACTATGGCTACACCTTC; cdr3_aa: CASARGGQNYGYTF
v_call: TRBV7-7; d_call: TRBD2; j_call: TRBJ2-1; clone_size: -; cdr3_nt: TGTGCCAGCAGCTTGGGCGGGAGTGGGGTTAATGAGCAGTTCTTC; cdr3_aa: CASSLGGSGVNEQFF
v_call: TRBV4-2; d_call: TRBD2; j_call: TRBJ2-3; clone_size: -; cdr3_nt: TGTGCCAGCAGCCAAGCTAGCGGCGGATTCACAGATACGCAGTATTTT; cdr3_aa: CASSQASGGFTDTQYF
v_call: TRBV19; d_call: TRBD1; j_call: TRBJ2-7; clone_size: -; cdr3_nt: TGTGCCAGTTCGCCGGGACAGTCCACCTACGAGCAGTACTTC; cdr3_aa: CASSPGQSTYEQYF
v_call: TRBV28; d_call: -; j_call: TRBJ1-1; clone_size: -; cdr3_nt: TGTGCCAGCAGTTTACTCGGGAAGGGCACTGAAGCTTTCTTT; cdr3_aa: CASSLLGKGTEAFF
v_call: TRBV24-1; d_call: -; j_call: TRBJ2-7; clone_size: -; cdr3_nt: TGTGCCACCAGTGATGGGCTAGCTTACCACGAGCAGTACTTC; cdr3_aa: CATSDGLAYHEQYF
v_call: TRBV9; d_call: TRBD1; j_call: TRBJ1-4; clone_size: once; cdr3_nt: TGTGCCAGCAGCGTAGAGGGACAGAGTAATGAAAAACTGTTTTTT; cdr3_aa: CASSVEGQSNEKLFF
v_call: TRBV6-6; d_call: -; j_call: TRBJ1-3; clone_size: -; cdr3_nt: TGTGCCAGCAGTCTTGTAGAACAGGGACGAGGAAACACCATATATTTT; cdr3_aa: CASSLVEQGRGNTIYF
v_call: TRBV4-3; d_call: -; j_call: TRBJ1-3; clone_size: -; cdr3_nt: TGCGCCAGCAGCCAAGAATCTCCCAGCTCTGGAAACACCATATATTTT; cdr3_aa: CASSQESPSSGNTIYF
v_call: TRBV30; d_call: -; j_call: TRBJ1-1; clone_size: -; cdr3_nt: TGTGCCTGGAGTGTGGACAGAGACACTGAAGCTTTCTTT; cdr3_aa: CAWSVDRDTEAFF
v_call: TRBV30; d_call: TRBD2; j_call: TRBJ2-7; clone_size: -; cdr3_nt: TGTGCCTGGAGTGAGGCGGGAGGCCGCTACGAGCAGTACTTC; cdr3_aa: CAWSEAGGRYEQYF
v_call: TRBV9; d_call: TRBD2; j_call: TRBJ2-1; clone_size: -; cdr3_nt: TGTGCCAGCAGCGTAGGGCTAGCGGGAGGGCCCTCGTGGAATGAGCAGTTCTTC; cdr3_aa: CASSVGLAGGPSWNEQFF
v_call: TRBV7-2; d_call: TRBD2; j_call: TRBJ2-4; clone_size: -; cdr3_nt: TGTGCCAGCAGCTTGCCTCTAGCGGAGAAAAACATTCAGTACTTC; cdr3_aa: CASSLPLAEKNIQYF